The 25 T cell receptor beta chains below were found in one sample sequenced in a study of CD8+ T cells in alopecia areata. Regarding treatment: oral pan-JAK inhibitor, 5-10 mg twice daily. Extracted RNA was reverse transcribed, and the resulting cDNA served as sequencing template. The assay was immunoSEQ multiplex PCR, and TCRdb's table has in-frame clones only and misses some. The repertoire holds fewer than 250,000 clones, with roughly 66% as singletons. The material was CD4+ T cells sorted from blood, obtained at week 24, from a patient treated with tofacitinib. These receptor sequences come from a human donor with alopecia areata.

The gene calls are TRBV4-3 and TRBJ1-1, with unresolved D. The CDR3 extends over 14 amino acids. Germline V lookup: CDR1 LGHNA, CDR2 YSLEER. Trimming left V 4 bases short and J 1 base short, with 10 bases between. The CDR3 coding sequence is TGCGCCAGCAGCCTTGCCAGGCGGAACACTGAAGCTTTCTTT. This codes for CASSLARRNTEAFF.

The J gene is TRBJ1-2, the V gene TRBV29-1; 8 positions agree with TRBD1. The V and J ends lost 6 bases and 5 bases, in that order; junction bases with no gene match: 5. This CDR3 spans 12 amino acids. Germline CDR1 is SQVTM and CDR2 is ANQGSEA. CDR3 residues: CSVGTGLYGYTF. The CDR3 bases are TGCAGCGTGGGGACAGGCCTTTATGGCTACACCTTC. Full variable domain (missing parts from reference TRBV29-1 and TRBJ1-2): SAVISQKPSRDICQRGTSLTIQCQVDSQVTMMFWYRQQPGQSLTLIATANQGSEATYESGFVIDKFPISRPNLTFSTLTVSNMSPEDSSIYLCSVGTGLYGYTFGSGTRLTVV.

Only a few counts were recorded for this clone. CDR3 protein: CSVVEGGQYF. The CDR3 nucleotides read TGCAGCGTTGTCGAAGGAGGGCAGTACTTC. The rearrangement joins TRBV29-1 to TRBJ2-7; D possibly corresponds to TRBD2 (5 bases). The CDR3 loop spans 10 amino acids. Germline loops: CDR1 SQVTM, CDR2 ANQGSEA. V was clipped by 4 bases and J by 9 bases, with 10 bases between them.

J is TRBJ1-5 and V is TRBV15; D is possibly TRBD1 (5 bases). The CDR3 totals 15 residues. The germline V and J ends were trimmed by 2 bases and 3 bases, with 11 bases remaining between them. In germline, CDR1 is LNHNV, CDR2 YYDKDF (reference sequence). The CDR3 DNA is TGTGCCACCAGCAGACACGGGACGGACAATCAGCCCCAGCATTTT. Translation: CATSRHGTDNQPQHF.

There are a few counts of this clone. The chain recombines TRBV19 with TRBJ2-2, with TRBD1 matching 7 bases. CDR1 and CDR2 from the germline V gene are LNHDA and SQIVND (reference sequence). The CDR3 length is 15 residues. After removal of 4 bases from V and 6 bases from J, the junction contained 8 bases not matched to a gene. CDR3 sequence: CASSTNRGGSGELFF. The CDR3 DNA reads TGTGCCAGTAGTACCAACAGGGGTGGATCCGGGGAGCTGTTTTTT.

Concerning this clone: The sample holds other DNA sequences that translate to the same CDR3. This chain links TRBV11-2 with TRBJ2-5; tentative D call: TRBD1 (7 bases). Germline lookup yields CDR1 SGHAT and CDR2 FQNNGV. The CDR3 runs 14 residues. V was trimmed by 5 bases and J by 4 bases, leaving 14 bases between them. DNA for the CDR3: TGTGCCAGCAGCCCCCCAGGGGGGCGAGAGACCCAGTACTTC. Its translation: CASSPPGGRETQYF.

CDR3 sequence: CASSPTALGDTQYF. In DNA, the CDR3 is TGTGCCAGCAGCCCGACAGCGTTAGGAGATACGCAGTATTTT. The chain is built from TRBV2 and TRBJ2-3; perhaps TRBD1 as D (5 bases). Germline CDR1 is SNHLY and CDR2 is FYNNEI. Deletions cut 6 bases from V and 5 bases from J, with 15 bases between. The CDR3 runs to 14 residues.

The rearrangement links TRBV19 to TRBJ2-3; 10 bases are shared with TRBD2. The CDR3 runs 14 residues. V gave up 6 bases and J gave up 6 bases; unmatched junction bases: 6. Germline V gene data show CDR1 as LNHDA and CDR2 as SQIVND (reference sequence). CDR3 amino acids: CASSLAGARDTQYF. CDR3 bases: TGTGCCAGTAGCCTAGCGGGGGCAAGGGATACGCAGTATTTT.

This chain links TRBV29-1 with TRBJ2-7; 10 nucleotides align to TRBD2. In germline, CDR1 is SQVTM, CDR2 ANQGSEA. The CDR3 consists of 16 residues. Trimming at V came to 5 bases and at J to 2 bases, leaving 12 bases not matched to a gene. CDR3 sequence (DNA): TGCAGCGTTCGCCCGGCTAGCGGGGGAGCACCCTACGAGCAGTACTTC. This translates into CSVRPASGGAPYEQYF.

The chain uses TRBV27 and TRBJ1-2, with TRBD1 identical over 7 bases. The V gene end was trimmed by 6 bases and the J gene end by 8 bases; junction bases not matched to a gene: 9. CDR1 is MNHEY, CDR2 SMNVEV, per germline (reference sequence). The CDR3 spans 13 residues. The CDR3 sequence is CASSDDRVGGYTF. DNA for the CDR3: TGTGCCAGCAGCGACGACAGGGTAGGGGGCTACACCTTC.

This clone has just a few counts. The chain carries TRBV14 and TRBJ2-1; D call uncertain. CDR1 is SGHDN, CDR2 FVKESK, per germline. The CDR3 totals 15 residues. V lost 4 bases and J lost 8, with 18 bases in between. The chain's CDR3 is CASSPSRVPTDEQFF. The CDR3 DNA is TGTGCCAGCAGCCCTTCTAGGGTCCCTACGGATGAGCAGTTCTTC. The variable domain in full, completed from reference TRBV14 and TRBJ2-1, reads EAGVTQFPSHSVIEKGQTVTLRCDPISGHDNLYWYRRVMGKEIKFLLHFVKESKQDESGMPNNRFLAERTGGTYSTLKVQPAELEDSGVYFCASSPSRVPTDEQFFGPGTRLTVL.

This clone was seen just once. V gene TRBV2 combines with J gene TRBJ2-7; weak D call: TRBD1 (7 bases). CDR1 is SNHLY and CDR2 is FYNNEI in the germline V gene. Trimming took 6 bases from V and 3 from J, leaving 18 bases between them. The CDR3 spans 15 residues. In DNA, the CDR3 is TGTGCCAGCAGGACGAGGCGGGACAGAGTCTACGAGCAGTACTTC. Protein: CASRTRRDRVYEQYF. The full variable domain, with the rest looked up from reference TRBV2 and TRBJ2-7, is EPEVTQTPSHQVTQMGQEVILRCVPISNHLYFYWYRQILGQKVEFLVSFYNNEISEKSEIFDDQFSVERPDGSNFTLKIRSTKLEDSAMYFCASRTRRDRVYEQYFGPGTRLTVT.

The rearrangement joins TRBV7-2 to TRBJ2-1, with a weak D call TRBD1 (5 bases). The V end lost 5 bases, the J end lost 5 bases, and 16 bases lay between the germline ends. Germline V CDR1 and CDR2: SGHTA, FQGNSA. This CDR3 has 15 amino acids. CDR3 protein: CASSQQAGLHNEQFF. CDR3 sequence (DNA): TGTGCCAGCAGCCAACAGGCTGGGCTACACAATGAGCAGTTCTTC.

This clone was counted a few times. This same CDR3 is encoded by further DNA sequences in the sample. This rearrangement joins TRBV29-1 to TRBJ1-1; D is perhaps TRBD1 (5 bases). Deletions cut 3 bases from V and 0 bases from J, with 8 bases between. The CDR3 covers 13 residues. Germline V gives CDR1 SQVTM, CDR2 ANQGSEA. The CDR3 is CSVEGRLNTEAFF. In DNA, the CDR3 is TGCAGCGTTGAGGGACGGTTGAACACTGAAGCTTTCTTT.

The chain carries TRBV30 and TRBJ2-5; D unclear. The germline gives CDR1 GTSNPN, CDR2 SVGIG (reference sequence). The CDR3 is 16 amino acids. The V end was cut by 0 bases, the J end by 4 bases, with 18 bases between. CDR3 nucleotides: TGTGCCTGGAGTGTATCCTGGTGGCCACGGTCAGAGACCCAGTACTTC. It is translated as CAWSVSWWPRSETQYF.

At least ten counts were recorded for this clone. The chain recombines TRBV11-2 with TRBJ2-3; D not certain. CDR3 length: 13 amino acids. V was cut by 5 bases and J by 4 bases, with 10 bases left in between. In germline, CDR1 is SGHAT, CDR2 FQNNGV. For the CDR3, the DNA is TGTGCCAGCAGCCCGCTGGTCCCAGATACGCAGTATTTT. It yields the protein CASSPLVPDTQYF.

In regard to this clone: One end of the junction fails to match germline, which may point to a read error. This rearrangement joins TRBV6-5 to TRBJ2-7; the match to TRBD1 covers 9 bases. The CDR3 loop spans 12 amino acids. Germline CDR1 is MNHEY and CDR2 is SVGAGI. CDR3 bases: TGTGCCGCGTCCCCGGGGACAGGGCCATCCCTTTTC. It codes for CAASPGTGPSLF.

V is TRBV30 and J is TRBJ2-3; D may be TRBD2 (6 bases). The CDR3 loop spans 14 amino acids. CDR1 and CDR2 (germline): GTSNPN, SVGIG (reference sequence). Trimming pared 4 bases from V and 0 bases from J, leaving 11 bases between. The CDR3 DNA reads TGTGCCTGGAAACCTCTAGCGAGCACAGATACGCAGTATTTT. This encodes CAWKPLASTDTQYF.

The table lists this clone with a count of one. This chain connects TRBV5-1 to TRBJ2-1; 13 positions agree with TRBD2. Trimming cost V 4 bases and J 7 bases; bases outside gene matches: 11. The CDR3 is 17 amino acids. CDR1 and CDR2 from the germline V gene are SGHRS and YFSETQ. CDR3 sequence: CASSAGLAGSIGNEQFF. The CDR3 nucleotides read TGCGCCAGCAGCGCGGGACTAGCGGGGTCCATTGGAAATGAGCAGTTCTTC.

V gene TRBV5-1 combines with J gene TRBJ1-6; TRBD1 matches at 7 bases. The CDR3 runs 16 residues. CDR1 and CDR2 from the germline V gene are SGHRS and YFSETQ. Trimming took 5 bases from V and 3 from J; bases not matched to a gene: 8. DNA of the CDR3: TGCGCCAGCAGGGACGAAGGGGGCGTCTATAATTCACCCCTCCACTTT. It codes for CASRDEGGVYNSPLHF.

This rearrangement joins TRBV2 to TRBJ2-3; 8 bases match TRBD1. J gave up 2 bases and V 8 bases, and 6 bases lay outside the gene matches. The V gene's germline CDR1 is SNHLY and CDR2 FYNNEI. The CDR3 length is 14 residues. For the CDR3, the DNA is TGTGCCAGCGGCCGGGACAGGCTCACAGATACGCAGTATTTT. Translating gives CASGRDRLTDTQYF.

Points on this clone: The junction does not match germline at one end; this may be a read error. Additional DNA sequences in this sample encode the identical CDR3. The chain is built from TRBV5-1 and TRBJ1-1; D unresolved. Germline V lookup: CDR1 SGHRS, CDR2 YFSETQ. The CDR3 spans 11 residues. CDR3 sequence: CASSLDTEAFF. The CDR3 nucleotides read TGCGCCAGCAGCCTTGACACTGAAGCCTTCTTT.

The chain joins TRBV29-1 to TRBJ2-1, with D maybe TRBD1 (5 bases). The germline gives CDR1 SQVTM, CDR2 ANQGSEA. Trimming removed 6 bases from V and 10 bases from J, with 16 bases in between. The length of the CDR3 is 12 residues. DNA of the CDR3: TGCAGCGTCGCATTGACAGTAGCCGAGCAGTTCTTC. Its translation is CSVALTVAEQFF.

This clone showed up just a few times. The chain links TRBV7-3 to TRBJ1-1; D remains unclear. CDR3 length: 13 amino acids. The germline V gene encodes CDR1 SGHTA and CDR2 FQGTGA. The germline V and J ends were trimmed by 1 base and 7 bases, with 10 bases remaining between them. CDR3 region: CASSLSPTSEAFF. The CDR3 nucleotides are TGTGCCAGCAGCTTAAGTCCCACTAGTGAAGCTTTCTTT.

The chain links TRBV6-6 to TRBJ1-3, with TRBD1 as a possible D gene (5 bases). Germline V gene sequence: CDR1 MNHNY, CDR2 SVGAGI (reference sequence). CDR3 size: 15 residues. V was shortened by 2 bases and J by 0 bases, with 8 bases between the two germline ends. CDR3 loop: CASSYRDLSGNTIYF. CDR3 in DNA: TGTGCCAGCAGTTACCGGGACCTCTCTGGAAACACCATATATTTT.